These 31 T cell receptor beta chains originate from one sample sequenced in a study of vaccination and CD4 T cells after COVID-19. The antigens for these receptors are not known. Documented treatment: roughly ten-day PBMC culture with coronavirus spike peptide pools or control peptides (ViraFEST assay). Sequence data for DNA of cultured CD4+ T cells were generated by the Oncomine TCR Beta short-read assay. In TCRdb, the PCR reads were re-called with MiXCR into one record per CDR3 protein. The data show about 12,000 distinct CDR3 sequences, about 61% seen once. The source material was CD4+ T cells from blood, cultured in vitro. These receptors all come from a human donor who had recovered from COVID-19.

The J gene is TRBJ2-5, the V gene TRBV28; D is ambiguous. Trimming cost V 6 bases and J 5 bases, with 7 bases left between them. The CDR3 loop spans 11 amino acids. Germline assignment: CDR1 MDHEN and CDR2 SYDVKM. For the CDR3, the DNA is TGTGCCAGCAGGGCCGGCGAGACCCAGTACTTC. This codes for CASRAGETQYF.

This CDR3 is CASSRRLESTDTQYF. CDR3 nucleotides: TGTGCCAGCAGTCGACGACTAGAAAGCACAGATACGCAGTATTTT. The rearrangement joins TRBV6-1 to TRBJ2-3; maybe TRBD2 (6 bases). Germline CDR1 reads MNHNS; CDR2 reads SASEGT. The CDR3 totals 15 residues. Trimming cost V 5 bases and J 0 bases, with 12 bases left between them.

This clonotype was seen a few times. J is TRBJ1-2 and V is TRBV10-3; D remains ambiguous. CDR3 length: 12 amino acids. V shed 4 bases and J shed 4 bases, with 7 bases lying between them. Germline V CDR1 and CDR2: ENHRY, SYGVKD. CDR3 nucleotides: TGTGCCATCAGTGGAGACTCCTATGGCTACACCTTC. Protein product: CAISGDSYGYTF.

The rearrangement uses TRBV11-2 and TRBJ2-5; 10 bases align to TRBD2. Germline CDR1 and CDR2: SGHAT and FQNNGV. The CDR3 is 18 residues long. V gave up 8 bases and J gave up 3 bases; unmatched junction bases: 18. CDR3 in DNA: TGTGCCAGCTCGGGGGGGCCTAGCGGGAGTAGAGGGGAAGAGACCCAGTACTTC. Its translation is CASSGGPSGSRGEETQYF.

The V and J genes are TRBV6-1 and TRBJ2-1; 12 positions agree with TRBD2. CDR3 length equals 15 residues. The J segment lost 5 bases and the V segment lost 5 bases, leaving 4 bases of the junction unmatched. CDR1 MNHNS and CDR2 SASEGT come from the germline V gene. CDR3 in amino acids: CASSPRLAGDNEQFF. DNA for the CDR3: TGTGCCAGCAGTCCCCGACTAGCGGGAGACAATGAGCAGTTCTTC.

This chain links TRBV6-1 with TRBJ2-3; TRBD1 aligns across 8 bases. Germline CDR1 reads MNHNS; CDR2 reads SASEGT. The CDR3 is 13 amino acids. V lost 8 bases to trimming and J lost 4 bases; unmatched junction nucleotides: 5. CDR3 coding DNA: TGTGCCAGCGGCGACAGGGGTGCAGATACGCAGTATTTT. It encodes CASGDRGADTQYF.

V usage is TRBV19 and J usage is TRBJ2-7; the match to TRBD2 covers 8 bases. The CDR3 spans 16 residues. Per germline, CDR1 LNHDA and CDR2 SQIVND (reference sequence). V lost 5 bases to trimming and J lost 3 bases; unmatched junction nucleotides: 12. The CDR3 here is CASSPGRGTPFYEQYF. CDR3 DNA: TGTGCCAGTAGTCCCGGGAGGGGTACGCCTTTCTACGAGCAGTACTTC.

This clonotype appeared once. The V and J genes are TRBV20-1 and TRBJ2-1; tentatively, D is TRBD2 (6 bases). The CDR3 consists of 16 residues. CDR1 is DFQATT and CDR2 is SNEGSKA in the germline V gene (reference sequence). The V end lost 3 bases, the J end lost 4 bases, and 19 bases lay between the germline ends. CDR3: CSARGGIATNYNEQFF. Written as DNA, the CDR3 is TGCAGTGCTAGGGGAGGAATAGCCACCAATTACAATGAGCAGTTCTTC.

This clonotype has a handful of counts. V and J are TRBV11-2 and TRBJ1-1; TRBD1 might be the D (6 bases). The germline gives CDR1 SGHAT, CDR2 FQNNGV. The V end was cut by 0 bases, the J end by 7 bases, with 12 bases between. This CDR3 spans 14 amino acids. CDR3 amino acids: CASSLEAGVHEAFF. The CDR3 bases are TGTGCCAGCAGCTTAGAGGCAGGGGTTCATGAAGCTTTCTTT.

The chain uses TRBV30 and TRBJ1-6; D remains ambiguous. Germline CDR1 and CDR2: GTSNPN and SVGIG (reference sequence). CDR3 size: 13 residues. V lost 4 bases and J 4 bases, leaving 8 bases between the germline ends. The chain's CDR3 is CAWNVGYNSPLHF. In nucleotides, the CDR3 is TGTGCCTGGAATGTGGGGTATAATTCACCCCTCCACTTT.

V and J are TRBV20-1 and TRBJ2-5, with D tentatively TRBD1 (6 bases). This CDR3 contains 14 residues. Germline V gene lookup returns CDR1 DFQATT and CDR2 SNEGSKA (reference sequence). Trimming cost V 3 bases and J 4 bases, with 15 bases left between them. CDR3: CSARADSQRETQYF. The CDR3 nucleotides are TGCAGTGCTAGGGCGGACAGCCAACGAGAGACCCAGTACTTC.

This rearrangement joins TRBV11-2 to TRBJ1-1; maybe TRBD1 (6 bases). Germline V gene data show CDR1 as SGHAT and CDR2 as FQNNGV. This CDR3 spans 13 amino acids. Trimming shortened V by 5 bases and J by 4 bases, and 11 bases separated the two germline ends. As DNA, the CDR3 is TGTGCCAGCAGCGTAACAGGGAGCACTGAAGCTTTCTTT. Protein: CASSVTGSTEAFF. The whole variable domain, remainder taken from reference TRBV11-2 and TRBJ1-1, is EAGVAQSPRYKIIEKRQSVAFWCNPISGHATLYWYQQILGQGPKLLIQFQNNGVVDDSQLPKDRFSAERLKGVDSTLKIQPAKLEDSAVYLCASSVTGSTEAFFGQGTRLTVV.

The sample holds one count of this clonotype. This chain connects TRBV6-5 to TRBJ2-4, with D possibly matching TRBD1 (6 bases). Germline V CDR1 and CDR2: MNHEY, SVGAGI. The CDR3 runs 21 residues. Trimming removed 0 bases at V and 2 bases at J, with 26 bases between. CDR3 region: CASSYSARFEDSGFPKNIQYF. The CDR3 DNA sequence: TGTGCCAGCAGTTACTCGGCGCGGTTCGAGGACAGTGGATTCCCCAAAAACATTCAGTACTTC.

This clonotype was counted between two and nine times. The gene calls are TRBV7-9 and TRBJ1-1; D not certain. V was clipped by 1 base and J by 9 bases, with 9 bases between them. CDR3 length: 12 residues. CDR1 and CDR2 from the germline V gene are SEHNR and FQNEAQ (reference sequence). In DNA, the CDR3 is TGTGCCAGCAGCTTAGTGTGGCAGAAAGCTTTCTTT. It specifies CASSLVWQKAFF.

This chain joins TRBV11-2 and TRBJ2-2, with a tentative D call TRBD1 (5 bases). Germline V gives CDR1 SGHAT, CDR2 FQNNGV. This CDR3 has 16 amino acids. V was shortened by 5 bases and J by 1 base, with 14 bases between the two germline ends. CDR3: CASSPVGRGNTGELFF. The DNA of the CDR3 is TGTGCCAGCAGCCCCGTGGGAAGGGGGAACACCGGGGAGCTGTTTTTT.

This clonotype was detected only a few times. The J gene is TRBJ2-2, the V gene TRBV20-1; TRBD2 aligns across 10 bases. This CDR3 comprises 15 residues. Germline V gene sequence: CDR1 DFQATT, CDR2 SNEGSKA (reference sequence). V was pared by 6 bases and J by 6 bases, with 10 bases of the junction left unmatched. CDR3 nucleotides: TGCAGTGCCCGCCCTAGCGGGAGCGTTTCCGGGGAGCTGTTTTTT. Protein product: CSARPSGSVSGELFF.

The V gene is TRBV20-1, the J gene TRBJ1-5; tentative D call: TRBD1 (5 bases). Per the germline V gene, CDR1 is DFQATT and CDR2 is SNEGSKA (reference sequence). The CDR3 is made up of 13 amino acids. Trimming left V 4 bases short and J 7 bases short, with 14 bases between. The CDR3 region has the DNA TGCAGTGCTAACCAGGGTAATGGACAGCCCCAGCATTTT. Translated, it gives CSANQGNGQPQHF.

The chain couples TRBV19 to TRBJ2-3; D call uncertain. V was cut by 5 bases and J by 4 bases, with 13 bases left in between. This CDR3 is built from 14 residues. Per the germline V gene, CDR1 is LNHDA and CDR2 is SQIVND (reference sequence). The CDR3 reads CASSQPSAADTQYF. The CDR3 coding sequence is TGTGCCAGTAGTCAGCCCTCCGCCGCAGATACGCAGTATTTT.

The chain couples TRBV10-3 to TRBJ2-7; TRBD2 is a possible D gene (6 bases). Germline CDR1 is ENHRY and CDR2 is SYGVKD. Trimming took off 2 bases at V and 2 bases at J, with 13 bases between the two ends. CDR3 length: 15 amino acids. CDR3 protein: CAISEGGREPYEQYF. CDR3 sequence (DNA): TGTGCCATCAGTGAGGGGGGACGGGAGCCCTACGAGCAGTACTTC.

V is TRBV15 and J is TRBJ2-2; the match to TRBD2 covers 12 bases. This CDR3 contains 17 residues. The germline CDR1 and CDR2 sequences are LNHNV and YYDKDF (reference sequence). V gave up 3 bases and J gave up 3 bases; unmatched junction bases: 5. CDR3 in amino acids: CATSRDTSGRHTGELFF. The DNA for the CDR3 is TGTGCCACCAGCAGGGACACTAGCGGGAGGCACACCGGGGAGCTGTTTTTT.

The V gene is TRBV7-7, the J gene TRBJ2-2; 10 bases fit TRBD2. Looked up from germline, CDR1 is SSHAT and CDR2 is FNYEAQ (reference sequence). The junction had 3 bases not matched to a gene; V was cut back by 4 bases and J by 4 bases. The CDR3 is 15 residues long. CDR3 DNA sequence: TGTGCCAGCAGCTCGTTAGCGGGAGGCACCGGGGAGCTGTTTTTT. Protein: CASSSLAGGTGELFF.

This clonotype occurred a few times. The chain couples TRBV20-1 to TRBJ1-1; no reliable D call. The CDR3 runs 11 residues. Trimming cost V 8 bases and J 0 bases, with 7 bases left between them. CDR1 and CDR2 from the germline V gene are DFQATT and SNEGSKA (reference sequence). CDR3 sequence: CSLDLNTEAFF. DNA of the CDR3: TGCAGTTTGGACCTGAACACTGAAGCTTTCTTT.

This chain uses TRBV12-3 or TRBV12-4 with TRBJ1-2, with D possibly being TRBD1 (5 bases). Trimming took off 7 bases at V and 6 bases at J, with 15 bases between the two ends. The length of the CDR3 is 13 residues. As DNA, the CDR3 is TGTGCCAGCACCATGAAGGGGCCCCATGGCTACACCTTC. This codes for CASTMKGPHGYTF.

This sequence joins TRBV30 and TRBJ1-4; unclear D gene. The germline V and J ends were trimmed by 0 bases and 4 bases, with 18 bases remaining between them. Germline CDR1 and CDR2: GTSNPN and SVGIG (reference sequence). The CDR3 has 17 residues. Here the CDR3 reads CAWSVPDVSGGNEKLFF. CDR3 DNA sequence: TGTGCCTGGAGTGTACCGGACGTTTCCGGAGGTAATGAAAAACTGTTTTTT.

This clonotype was found a few times. V usage is TRBV15 and J usage is TRBJ2-3; D is perhaps TRBD1 (6 bases). From germline, CDR1 is LNHNV and CDR2 YYDKDF (reference sequence). This CDR3 has 14 residues. The V end was cut by 1 base, the J end by 5 bases, with 10 bases between. In nucleotides, the CDR3 is TGTGCCACCAGCAGAGGCCAGGGGAAAGATACGCAGTATTTT. Translation: CATSRGQGKDTQYF.

The chain couples TRBV5-1 to TRBJ2-4; 7 positions agree with TRBD1. The CDR3 runs 15 residues. J gave up 5 bases and V 4 bases, and 9 bases lay outside the gene matches. CDR1 SGHRS and CDR2 YFSETQ come from the germline V gene. This CDR3 reads CASSQGTAIENIQYF. The CDR3 DNA sequence: TGCGCCAGCAGCCAAGGGACAGCCATAGAAAACATTCAGTACTTC. Supplemented by reference TRBV5-1 and TRBJ2-4, the full variable domain reads KAGVTQTPRYLIKTRGQQVTLSCSPISGHRSVSWYQQTPGQGLQFLFEYFSETQRNKGNFPGRFSGRQFSNSRSEMNVSTLELGDSALYLCASSQGTAIENIQYFGAGTRLSVL.

V usage is TRBV7-3 and J usage is TRBJ2-7, with 13 bases lining up with TRBD2. The CDR3 totals 14 residues. Trimming took 4 bases from V and 5 from J; bases not matched to a gene: 2. Germline assignment: CDR1 SGHTA and CDR2 FQGTGA. CDR3 DNA sequence: TGTGCCAGCAGCTCTGGACTAGCGGGAGACGAGCAGTACTTC. Translated: CASSSGLAGDEQYF.

V is TRBV9 and J is TRBJ1-2; D may be TRBD1 (6 bases). The V end lost 1 base, the J end lost 2 bases, and 12 bases lay between the germline ends. The CDR3 spans 15 residues. Germline CDR1 is SGDLS and CDR2 is YYNGEE. CDR3 loop: CASSVLAGANYGYTF. CDR3 nucleotide sequence: TGTGCCAGCAGCGTATTGGCAGGGGCCAACTATGGCTACACCTTC.

There are a few counts of this clonotype. The chain joins TRBV29-1 to TRBJ2-5, with 7 bases lining up with TRBD1. The V and J ends lost 2 bases and 5 bases, in that order; junction bases with no gene match: 8. The germline V gene has CDR1 SQVTM and CDR2 ANQGSEA. The CDR3 loop spans 14 amino acids. The CDR3 loop is CSVEPTGLVETQYF. DNA of the CDR3: TGCAGCGTTGAACCGACAGGGCTGGTGGAGACCCAGTACTTC.

By frequency in the sample, this clonotype is large. The rearrangement uses TRBV20-1 and TRBJ1-5, with TRBD1 as a possible D gene (5 bases). The CDR3 loop spans 14 amino acids. The V gene's germline CDR1 is DFQATT and CDR2 SNEGSKA (reference sequence). Trimming cost V 0 bases and J 6 bases, with 12 bases left between them. CDR3 in amino acids: CSARDPAGSQPQHF. The DNA for the CDR3 is TGCAGTGCTAGAGATCCGGCAGGGAGTCAGCCCCAGCATTTT.

The J gene is TRBJ1-4, the V gene TRBV7-3, with D unclear. V was pared by 4 bases and J by 5 bases, with 11 bases between. Germline values: CDR1 SGHTA, CDR2 FQGTGA. The CDR3 is 14 amino acids. This chain's CDR3 is CASSCSTRNEKLFF. The DNA for the CDR3 is TGTGCCAGCAGCTGTTCGACCAGGAATGAAAAACTGTTTTTT. Combining the CDR3 with reference TRBV7-3 and TRBJ1-4 gives the whole variable domain GAGVSQTPSNKVTEKGKYVELRCDPISGHTALYWYRQSLGQGPEFLIYFQGTGAADDSGLPNDRFFAVRPEGSVSTLKIQRTERGDSAVYLCASSCSTRNEKLFFGSGTQLSVL.